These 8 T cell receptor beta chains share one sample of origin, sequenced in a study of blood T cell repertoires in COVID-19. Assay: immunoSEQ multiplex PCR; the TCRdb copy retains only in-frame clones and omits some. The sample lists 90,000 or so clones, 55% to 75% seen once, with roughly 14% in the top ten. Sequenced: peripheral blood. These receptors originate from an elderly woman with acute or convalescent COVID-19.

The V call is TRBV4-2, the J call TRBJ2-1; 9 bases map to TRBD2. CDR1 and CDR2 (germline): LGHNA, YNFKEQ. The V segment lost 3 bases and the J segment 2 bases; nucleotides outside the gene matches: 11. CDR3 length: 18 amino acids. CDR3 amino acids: CASSHSAGGQGAYNEQFF. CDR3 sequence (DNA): TGTGCCAGCAGCCATTCAGCGGGGGGCCAGGGGGCCTACAATGAGCAGTTCTTC.

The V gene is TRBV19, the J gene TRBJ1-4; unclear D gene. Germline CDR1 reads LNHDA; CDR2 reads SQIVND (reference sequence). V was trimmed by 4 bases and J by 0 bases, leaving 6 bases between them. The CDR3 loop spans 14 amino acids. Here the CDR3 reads CASSSPTTNEKLFF. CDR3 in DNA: TGTGCCAGTAGTAGTCCTACAACTAATGAAAAACTGTTTTTT.

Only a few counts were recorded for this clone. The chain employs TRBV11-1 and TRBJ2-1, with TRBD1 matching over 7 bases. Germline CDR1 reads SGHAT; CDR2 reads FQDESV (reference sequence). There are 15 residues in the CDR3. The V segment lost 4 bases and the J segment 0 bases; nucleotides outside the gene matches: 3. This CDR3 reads CASSSDRSSYNEQFF. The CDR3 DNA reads TGTGCCAGCAGCTCGGACAGGAGCTCCTACAATGAGCAGTTCTTC.

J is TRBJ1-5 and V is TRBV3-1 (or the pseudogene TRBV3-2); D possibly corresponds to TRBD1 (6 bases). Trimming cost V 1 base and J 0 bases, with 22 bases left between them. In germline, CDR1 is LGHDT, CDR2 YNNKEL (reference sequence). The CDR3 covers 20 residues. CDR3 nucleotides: TGTGCCAGCAGCCAAGGGTTGGGGGCGCGGTACTCAAATAGCAATCAGCCCCAGCATTTT. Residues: CASSQGLGARYSNSNQPQHF.

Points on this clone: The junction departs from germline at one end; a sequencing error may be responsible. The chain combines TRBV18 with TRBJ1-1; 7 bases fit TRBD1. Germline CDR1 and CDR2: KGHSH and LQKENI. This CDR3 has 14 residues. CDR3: CAGSLQGWDTEAFF. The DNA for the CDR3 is TGTGCCGGCTCACTACAGGGGTGGGACACTGAAGCTTTCTTT.

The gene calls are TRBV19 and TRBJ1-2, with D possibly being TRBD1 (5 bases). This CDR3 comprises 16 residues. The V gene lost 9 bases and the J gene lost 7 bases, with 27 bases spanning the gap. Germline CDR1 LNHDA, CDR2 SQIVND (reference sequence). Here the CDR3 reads CASGRAQGRTYFGYTF. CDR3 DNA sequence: TGTGCCAGCGGCAGGGCTCAGGGTCGGACGTACTTTGGCTACACCTTC.

The CDR3 protein is CASSWVRGSGNTIYF. The CDR3 DNA sequence: TGTGCCAGCAGCTGGGTAAGGGGCTCTGGAAACACCATATATTTT. The chain carries TRBV5-6 and TRBJ1-3, with TRBD1 as a possible D gene (5 bases). Trimming removed 3 bases at V and 0 bases at J, with 10 bases between. The CDR3 totals 15 residues. The V gene's germline CDR1 is SGHDT and CDR2 YYEEEE.

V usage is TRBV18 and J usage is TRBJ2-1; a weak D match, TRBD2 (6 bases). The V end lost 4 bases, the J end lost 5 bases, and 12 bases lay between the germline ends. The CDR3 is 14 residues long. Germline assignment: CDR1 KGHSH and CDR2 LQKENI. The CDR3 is CASSRRVWDNEQFF. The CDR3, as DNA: TGTGCCAGCTCACGGAGGGTGTGGGACAATGAGCAGTTCTTC.